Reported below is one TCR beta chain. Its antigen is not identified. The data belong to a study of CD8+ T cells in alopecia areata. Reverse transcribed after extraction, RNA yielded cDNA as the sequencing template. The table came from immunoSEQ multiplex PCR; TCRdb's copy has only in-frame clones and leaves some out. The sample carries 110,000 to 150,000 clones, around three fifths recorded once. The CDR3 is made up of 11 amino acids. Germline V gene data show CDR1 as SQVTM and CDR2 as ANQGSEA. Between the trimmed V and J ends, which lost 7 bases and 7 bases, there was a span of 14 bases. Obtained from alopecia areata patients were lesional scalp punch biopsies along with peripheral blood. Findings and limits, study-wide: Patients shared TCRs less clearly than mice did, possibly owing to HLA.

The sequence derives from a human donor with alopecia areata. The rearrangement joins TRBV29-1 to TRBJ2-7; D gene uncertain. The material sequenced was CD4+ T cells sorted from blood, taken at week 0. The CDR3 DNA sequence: TGCAGCGCGGAATGGCAGCGAGAGCAGTACTTC. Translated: CSAEWQREQYF.